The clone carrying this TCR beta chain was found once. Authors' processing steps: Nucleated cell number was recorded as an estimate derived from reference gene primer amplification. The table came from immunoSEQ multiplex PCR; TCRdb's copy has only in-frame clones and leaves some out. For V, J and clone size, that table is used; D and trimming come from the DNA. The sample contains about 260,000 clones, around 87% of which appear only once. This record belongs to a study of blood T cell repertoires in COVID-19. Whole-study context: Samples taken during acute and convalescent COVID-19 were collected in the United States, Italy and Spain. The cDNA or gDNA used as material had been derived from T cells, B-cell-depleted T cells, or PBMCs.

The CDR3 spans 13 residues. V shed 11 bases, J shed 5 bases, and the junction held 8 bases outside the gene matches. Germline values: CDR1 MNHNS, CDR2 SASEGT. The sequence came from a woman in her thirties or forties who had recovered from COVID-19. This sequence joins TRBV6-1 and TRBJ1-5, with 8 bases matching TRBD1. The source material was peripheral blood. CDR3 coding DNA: TGTGCCGTCCGACAGGGGAGTTATCAGCCCCAGCATTTT. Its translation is CAVRQGSYQPQHF.